Listed below are T cell receptor beta chains from one sample, sequenced in a study of blood T cell repertoires in COVID-19. This table comes from immunoSEQ multiplex PCR, and its TCRdb copy is limited to in-frame clones, with some not included. The table includes 230,000 or so clones, 65% to 85% detected once. The sample consisted of peripheral blood. Receptor source: a man in his forties or fifties with active or convalescent COVID-19. Each CDR3 is given with its conserved first and last residue. D genes are given only for firm matches. A clone size is listed for some rows: how often the clone was seen (once, few, many), or a class if it is expanded.

>TRBV6-1|TRBJ2-7|NA|NA
TGTGCCAGCAGTGAACTCTCAGGGGGGAGTGAGCAGTACTTC
CASSELSGGSEQYF
>TRBV15|TRBJ2-3|NA|TRBD2
TGTGCCACCAGCAGAGATCAGCTAGCGGGGGGGCATGGAGATACGCAGTATTTT
CATSRDQLAGGHGDTQYF
>TRBV14|TRBJ2-1|NA|TRBD1
TGTGCCAGCAGTCCCGACAGGGGGCCCGACAATGAGCAGTTCTTC
CASSPDRGPDNEQFF
>TRBV3-1/TRBV3-2|TRBJ1-4|NA|NA
TGTGCCAGCAGCCAAGATAACAGAGGGAATGAAAAACTGTTTTTT
CASSQDNRGNEKLFF
>TRBV6-5|TRBJ2-2|NA|NA
TGTGCCAGCAGTCGCGGACTATCTAACACCGGGGAGCTGTTTTTT
CASSRGLSNTGELFF
>TRBV28|TRBJ1-5|NA|TRBD1
TGTGCCAGCAGGCAATCATCGGGACAGGGGATGAAGCCCCAGCATTTT
CASRQSSGQGMKPQHF
>TRBV9|TRBJ1-1|NA|TRBD1
TGTGCCAGCAGACCGCTCGGACAGGGGGTTACTGAAGCTTTCTTT
CASRPLGQGVTEAFF
>TRBV27|TRBJ2-1|NA|NA
TGTGCCAGCAGTTTTCAGTCGACAGGACATCTATACAATGAGCAGTTCTTC
CASSFQSTGHLYNEQFF
>TRBV5-1|TRBJ2-3|NA|TRBD1
TGCGCCAGCAGCTTGGGACAGGGGGTTTCAGATACGCAGTATTTT
CASSLGQGVSDTQYF
>TRBV6-5|TRBJ1-1|NA|NA
TGTGCCAGCACGCCGGGGACTGATCGAGAAGCTTTCTTT
CASTPGTDREAFF
>TRBV7-2|TRBJ2-5|NA|TRBD2
TGTGCCAGCAGGCCTAGCGGGAGAGAGACCCAGTACTTC
CASRPSGRETQYF
>TRBV29-1|TRBJ1-2|NA|TRBD1
TGCAGCGTGGGACAGGGGGCAAGTGGCTACACCTTC
CSVGQGASGYTF
>TRBV24-1|TRBJ2-2|NA|TRBD1
TGTGCCACCGGGACAGCGAACACCGGGGAGCTGTTTTTT
CATGTANTGELFF
>TRBV9|TRBJ2-2|NA|NA
TGTGCCAGCAGCGGTGTTGGCAGTTCCACCGGGGAGCTGTTTTTT
CASSGVGSSTGELFF
>TRBV5-1|TRBJ2-5|NA|TRBD2
TGCGCCAGCAGCCCCGGACTGAGGGAGGGGGAGACCCAGTACTTC
CASSPGLREGETQYF
>TRBV5-6|TRBJ1-5|NA|NA
TGTGCCAGCAGCGCCTACAGGTTCCGCAATCAGCCCCAGCATTTT
CASSAYRFRNQPQHF
>TRBV6-2/TRBV6-3|TRBJ2-7|NA|NA
TGTGCCAGCAGTGACACCCTCTACGAGCAGTACTTC
CASSDTLYEQYF
>TRBV3-1/TRBV3-2|TRBJ1-1|NA|NA
TGTGCCAGCAGACAGAGGACAGCCGGAGAGACTGAAGCTTTCTTT
CASRQRTAGETEAFF
>TRBV7-9|TRBJ2-5|NA|NA
TGTGCCAGCAGCTTGGCAGTTCCACCAGAGACCCAGTACTTC
CASSLAVPPETQYF
>TRBV7-8|TRBJ2-7|once|TRBD1
TGTGCCAGCAGCTTAGGACCGGGACAGCTGACCTACGAGCAGTACTTC
CASSLGPGQLTYEQYF
>TRBV7-8|TRBJ2-2|NA|NA
TGTGCCAGCTGCTGGGCAGGGGACACCGGGGAGCTGTTTTTT
CASCWAGDTGELFF
>TRBV18|TRBJ2-1|NA|TRBD1
TGTGCCAGCTCCGGACAGGGGAATTACAATGAGCAGTTCTTC
CASSGQGNYNEQFF
>TRBV6-5|TRBJ1-6|few|NA
TGTGCCAGCAGTTACTCCCGGACAGATAATTCACCCCTCCACTTT
CASSYSRTDNSPLHF
>TRBV3-1/TRBV3-2|TRBJ2-5|NA|NA
TGTGCCAGCAGCCAAGGAAGGGGTTCGGGCCAAGAGACCCAGTACTTC
CASSQGRGSGQETQYF
>TRBV6-5|TRBJ1-2|NA|NA
TGTGCCAGCAGTAGAGGGCGGAGGACCCCGGATGGCTACACCTTC
CASSRGRRTPDGYTF
>TRBV7-9|TRBJ2-7|NA|TRBD1
TGTGCCAGCAGCCTGGGGACAGGATCTTACGAGCAGTACTTC
CASSLGTGSYEQYF
>TRBV6-1|TRBJ2-7|NA|TRBD1
TGTGCCAGCAGTGAAGATAGGACAGGGCTCTACGAGCAGTACTTC
CASSEDRTGLYEQYF
>TRBV5-1|TRBJ2-1|NA|TRBD1
TGCGCCAGCAGCTTGGGACAGGGTAGCCCCAATGAGCAGTTCTTC
CASSLGQGSPNEQFF
>TRBV18|TRBJ1-1|NA|NA
TGTGCCAGCTCACCCTCTGGGAGCCGGAACACTGAAGCTTTCTTT
CASSPSGSRNTEAFF
>TRBV6-5|TRBJ1-2|NA|TRBD1
TGTGCCAGCAGAACAGGGGGCGTTGAGGGCTACACCTTC
CASRTGGVEGYTF
>TRBV19|TRBJ1-2|NA|TRBD1
TGTGCCAGTAGTATAGTTAGGGACAGGACCTATGGCTACACCTTC
CASSIVRDRTYGYTF
>TRBV5-8|TRBJ2-5|NA|NA
TGTGCCAGCAGCTTCCGGGAGACCCAGTACTTC
CASSFRETQYF
>TRBV5-1|TRBJ1-4|NA|NA
TGCGCCAGCAGTTCCACAGCAACTAATGAAAAACTGTTTTTT
CASSSTATNEKLFF
>TRBV27|TRBJ1-1|NA|NA
TGTGCCAGCAGTTTATCGCGGGGGTCGAACACTGAAGCTTTCTTT
CASSLSRGSNTEAFF
>TRBV18|TRBJ1-4|NA|NA
TGTGCCAGCTCACCCGAGGTTGAGGAAAAACTGTTTTTT
CASSPEVEEKLFF